This T cell receptor beta chain appears in the sequencing data of a study of monozygotic twins with inflammatory bowel disease. Findings and limits, study-wide: Added variability in patient repertoires may stem from differing immunosuppressive treatments. Different T cell subtypes could not be distinguished.

Concerning this clonotype: What it binds is unknown.

It was 3,000 to 4,500 ng of total RNA that each TCR library used. Following a re-call of the 5' RACE reads, TCRdb has one entry per CDR3 protein and lacks DNA. The table counts about 300,000 distinct CDR3 sequences; over 5.5% lies in the top ten. Collection yielded under 3 ml of blood per donor. The CDR3 has 13 amino acids. Germline V gene sequence: CDR1 SEHNR, CDR2 FQNEAQ (reference sequence). Sequencing was carried out using blood. The chain couples TRBV7-9 to TRBJ1-2. This receptor was taken from a human donor with ulcerative colitis or Crohn's disease, or a healthy co-twin of an affected twin (not recorded which). The CDR3 loop is CASSIAGLWGYTF.